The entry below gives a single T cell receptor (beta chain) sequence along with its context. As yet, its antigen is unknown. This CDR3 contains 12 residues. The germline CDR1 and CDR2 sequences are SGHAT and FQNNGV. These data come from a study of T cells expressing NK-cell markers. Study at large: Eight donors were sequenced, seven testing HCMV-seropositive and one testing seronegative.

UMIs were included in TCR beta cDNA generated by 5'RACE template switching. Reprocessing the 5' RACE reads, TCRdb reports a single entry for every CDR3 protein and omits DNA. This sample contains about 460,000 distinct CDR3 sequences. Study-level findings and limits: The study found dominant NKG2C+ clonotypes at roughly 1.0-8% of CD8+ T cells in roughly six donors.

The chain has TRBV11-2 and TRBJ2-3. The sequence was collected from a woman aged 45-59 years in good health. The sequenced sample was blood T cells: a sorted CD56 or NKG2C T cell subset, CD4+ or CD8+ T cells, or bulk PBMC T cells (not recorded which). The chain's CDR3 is CASGQPRDTQYF.